The 15 T cell receptor beta chains in this list originate from one sample, sequenced in a study of CD8+ T cells in alopecia areata. Extracted RNA was reverse transcribed into cDNA, the sequencing template. Data came from immunoSEQ multiplex PCR; TCRdb stores just in-frame clones and leaves some out. The sample holds some 51,000 clones; about 96% are singletons and the top ten take under 30%. This specimen was CD8+ T cells sorted from blood, taken at week 0. Receptor source: a human donor with alopecia areata.

This chain joins TRBV27 and TRBJ2-1; possibly TRBD2 for D (6 bases). CDR3 length: 13 amino acids. In germline, CDR1 is MNHEY, CDR2 SMNVEV (reference sequence). Trimming cost V 2 bases and J 5 bases, with 7 bases left between them. The CDR3 nucleotides are TGTGCCAGCAGTTTAGCGGGGAACAATGAGCAGTTCTTC. Its translation: CASSLAGNNEQFF.

The chain couples TRBV9 to TRBJ2-7; 8 nucleotides align to TRBD1. This CDR3 has 17 amino acids. CDR1 and CDR2 from the germline V gene are SGDLS and YYNGEE. V gave up 4 bases and J gave up 0 bases; unmatched junction bases: 12. DNA for the CDR3: TGTGCCAGCAGCCCAAGTCCGGGACAGGCGAGCTCCTACGAGCAGTACTTC. Translated, it gives CASSPSPGQASSYEQYF. Full variable domain (remainder filled in from reference TRBV9 and TRBJ2-7): DSGVTQTPKHLITATGQRVTLRCSPRSGDLSVYWYQQSLDQGLQFLIQYYNGEERAKGNILERFSAQQFPDLHSELNLSSLELGDSALYFCASSPSPGQASSYEQYFGPGTRLTVT.

The chain uses TRBV14 and TRBJ1-2, with 7 bases matching TRBD1. CDR1 and CDR2 from the germline V gene are SGHDN and FVKESK. The V gene end was trimmed by 4 bases and the J gene end by 1 base; junction bases not matched to a gene: 9. The CDR3 runs to 16 residues. The CDR3: CASSRYGTENNYGYTF. The CDR3 DNA is TGTGCCAGCAGCCGGTACGGGACAGAAAATAACTATGGCTACACCTTC. Variable domain in full (rest from reference TRBV14 and TRBJ1-2): EAGVTQFPSHSVIEKGQTVTLRCDPISGHDNLYWYRRVMGKEIKFLLHFVKESKQDESGMPNNRFLAERTGGTYSTLKVQPAELEDSGVYFCASSRYGTENNYGYTFGSGTRLTVV.

Here the CDR3 DNA reads TGCAGCGTTCTCAGGGGGATTCAGTACTTC. Translating gives CSVLRGIQYF. The chain has TRBV29-1 and TRBJ2-4; 7 bases match TRBD1. CDR1 is SQVTM and CDR2 is ANQGSEA in the germline V gene. This CDR3 is built from 10 residues. V trimming: 5 bases; J trimming: 10 bases; junction bases outside the gene matches: 2.

The V and J genes are TRBV6-4 and TRBJ1-6, with 7 nucleotides matching TRBD1. The CDR3 sequence is 16 residues long. The J segment lost 7 bases and the V segment lost 2 bases, leaving 8 bases of the junction unmatched. Germline V gives CDR1 MRHNA, CDR2 SNTAGT. The CDR3 DNA reads as TGTGCCAGCAGTGACACAGGAGACAGGGTCAATTCACCCCTCCACTTT. Translated, it gives CASSDTGDRVNSPLHF.

V gene TRBV4-1 combines with J gene TRBJ2-2, with D possibly TRBD2 on 7 matching bases. Germline V lookup: CDR1 MGHRA, CDR2 YSYEKL. The CDR3 totals 16 residues. With 1 base removed from V and 6 bases from J, the gap between germline ends came to 15 bases. The CDR3 sequence: CASSQGGGASPGELFF. The CDR3 coding sequence is TGCGCCAGCAGCCAAGGAGGGGGGGCAAGTCCCGGGGAGCTGTTTTTT.

The chain joins TRBV29-1 to TRBJ2-2; 8 bases map to TRBD1. CDR1 and CDR2 from the germline V gene are SQVTM and ANQGSEA. The ends lost 3 bases at V and 3 bases at J; junction bases unmatched: 6. The CDR3 spans 15 residues. CDR3 in DNA: TGCAGCGTTGAGGGCGACAGGGGATACACCGGGGAGCTGTTTTTT. Protein sequence: CSVEGDRGYTGELFF.

This chain uses TRBV6-5 with TRBJ1-2; D might be TRBD1 (5 bases). The CDR3 runs 15 residues. Germline CDR1 and CDR2: MNHEY and SVGAGI. V lost 0 bases, J lost 8 bases, and 16 bases lay in between. CDR3 residues: CASSYSMGQGPGYTF. The DNA for the CDR3 is TGTGCCAGCAGTTACTCGATGGGCCAGGGTCCCGGCTACACCTTC.

The chain recombines TRBV30 with TRBJ1-2; TRBD1 might be the D (5 bases). The V end lost 3 bases, the J end lost 8 bases, and 10 bases lay between the germline ends. The CDR3 totals 11 residues. Germline values: CDR1 GTSNPN, CDR2 SVGIG (reference sequence). CDR3 residues: CAWRGTRGYTF. The CDR3 bases are TGTGCCTGGAGGGGGACTCGGGGCTACACCTTC.

CDR3 sequence (DNA): TGTGCCAGCAGCCCGGACAGGGAACAAGAGACCCAGTACTTC. Amino acid sequence: CASSPDREQETQYF. The V and J genes are TRBV7-9 and TRBJ2-5, with 8 bases matching TRBD1. J gave up 2 bases and V 5 bases, and 4 bases lay outside the gene matches. The germline gives CDR1 SEHNR, CDR2 FQNEAQ (reference sequence). This CDR3 has 14 amino acids.

This clone was observed a single time. The rearrangement joins TRBV4-2 to TRBJ2-3; no reliable D call. Germline assignment: CDR1 LGHNA and CDR2 YNFKEQ. The CDR3 length is 15 residues. Trimming took 2 bases from V and 1 from J, leaving 10 bases between them. This CDR3 is CASSQSNRGTDTQYF. As DNA, the CDR3 is TGTGCCAGCAGCCAAAGTAATCGGGGCACAGATACGCAGTATTTT.

The chain is built from TRBV5-1 and TRBJ1-1, with D perhaps TRBD1 (5 bases). The CDR3 extends over 14 amino acids. V dropped 3 bases and J dropped 0 bases, with 9 bases sitting between them. The V gene's germline CDR1 is SGHRS and CDR2 YFSETQ. CDR3 DNA: TGCGCCAGCAGCTCGGGGCAGATGAACACTGAAGCTTTCTTT. This codes for CASSSGQMNTEAFF. Complete variable domain (other parts from reference TRBV5-1 and TRBJ1-1): KAGVTQTPRYLIKTRGQQVTLSCSPISGHRSVSWYQQTPGQGLQFLFEYFSETQRNKGNFPGRFSGRQFSNSRSEMNVSTLELGDSALYLCASSSGQMNTEAFFGQGTRLTVV.

This clone showed up just once. The V gene is TRBV7-9, the J gene TRBJ2-7; 10 bases are a match to TRBD1. Germline CDR1 and CDR2: SEHNR and FQNEAQ (reference sequence). The CDR3 loop spans 15 amino acids. Trimming cost V 5 bases and J 1 base; bases outside gene matches: 5. The chain's CDR3 is CASSNGDRGSYEQYF. The CDR3 DNA follows: TGTGCCAGCAGCAACGGGGACAGGGGTTCCTACGAGCAGTACTTC.

The V and J genes are TRBV19 and TRBJ2-2; 13 bases match TRBD2. V trimming: 2 bases; J trimming: 0 bases; junction bases outside the gene matches: 15. CDR1 and CDR2 from the germline V gene are LNHDA and SQIVND (reference sequence). The CDR3 sequence is 22 residues long. CDR3 DNA: TGTGCCAGTAGTATATTACGGACTAGCGGGGGACCTATCCTTACGAACACCGGGGAGCTGTTTTTT. Amino acids: CASSILRTSGGPILTNTGELFF.

The chain uses TRBV2 and TRBJ2-3, with unresolved D. With 4 bases removed from V and 12 bases from J, the gap between germline ends came to 8 bases. The CDR3 is 10 residues long. Germline CDR1 SNHLY, CDR2 FYNNEI. CDR3 sequence reads: CASSGESQYF. For the CDR3, the DNA is TGTGCCAGCAGTGGTGAAAGTCAGTATTTT.